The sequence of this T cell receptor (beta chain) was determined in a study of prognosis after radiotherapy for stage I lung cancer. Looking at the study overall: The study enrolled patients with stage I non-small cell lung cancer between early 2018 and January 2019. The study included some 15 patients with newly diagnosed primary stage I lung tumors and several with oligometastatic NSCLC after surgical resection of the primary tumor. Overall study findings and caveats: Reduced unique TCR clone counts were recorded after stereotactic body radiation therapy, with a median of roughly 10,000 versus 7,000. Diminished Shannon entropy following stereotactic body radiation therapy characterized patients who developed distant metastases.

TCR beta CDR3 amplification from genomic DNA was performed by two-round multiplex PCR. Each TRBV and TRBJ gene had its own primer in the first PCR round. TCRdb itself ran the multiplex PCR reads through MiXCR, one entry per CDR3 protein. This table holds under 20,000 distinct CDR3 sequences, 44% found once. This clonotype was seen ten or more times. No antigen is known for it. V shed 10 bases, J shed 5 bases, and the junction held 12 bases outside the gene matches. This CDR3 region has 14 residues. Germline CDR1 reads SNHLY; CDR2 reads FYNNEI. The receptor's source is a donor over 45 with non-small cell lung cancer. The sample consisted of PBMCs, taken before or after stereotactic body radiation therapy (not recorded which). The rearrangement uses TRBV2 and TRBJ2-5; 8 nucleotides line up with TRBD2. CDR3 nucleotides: TGTGCCATAAGCGCGGGAGGAGTGGAGGAGACCCAGTACTTC. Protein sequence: CAISAGGVEETQYF.